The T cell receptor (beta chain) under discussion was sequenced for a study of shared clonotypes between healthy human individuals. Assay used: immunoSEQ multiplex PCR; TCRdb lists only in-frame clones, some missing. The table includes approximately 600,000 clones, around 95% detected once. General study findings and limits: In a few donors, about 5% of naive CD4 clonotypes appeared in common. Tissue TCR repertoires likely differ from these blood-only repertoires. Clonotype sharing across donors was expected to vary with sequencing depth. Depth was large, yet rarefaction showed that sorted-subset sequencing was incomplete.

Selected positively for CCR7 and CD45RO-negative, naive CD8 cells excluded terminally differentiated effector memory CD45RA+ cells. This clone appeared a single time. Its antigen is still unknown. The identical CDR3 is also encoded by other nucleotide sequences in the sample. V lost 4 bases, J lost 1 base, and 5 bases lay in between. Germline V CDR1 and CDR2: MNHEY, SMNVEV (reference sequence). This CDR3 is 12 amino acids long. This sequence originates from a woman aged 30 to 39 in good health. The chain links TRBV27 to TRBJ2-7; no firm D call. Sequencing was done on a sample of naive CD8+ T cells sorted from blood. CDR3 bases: TGTGCCAGCAGTTATAATTCCTACGAGCAGTACTTC. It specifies CASSYNSYEQYF.